Listed below are T cell receptor beta chains from one sample, sequenced in a study of cytomegalovirus exposure and HLA in healthy donors. Libraries were prepared by immunoSEQ multiplex PCR; TCRdb keeps only in-frame clonotypes and omits some of them. The repertoire has around 280,000 clones, around nine tenths of them found once; the top ten carry less than 2.5%. Sequenced material: PBMCs. The receptors originated from a woman between 18 and 30 years old in good health and CMV-seronegative. The CDR3 runs from the conserved cysteine through the conserved F or W. The D gene is left open where the match is weak. Size tells how often a clone was seen (once, few, many) or the class of an expanded clone, and some rows leave it out.

CDR3nt: TGCGCCAGCAGCTGGGGAGGGTCAGCCTCCTATGGCTGCACCTTC
CDR3aa: CASSWGGSASYGCTF
v_gene: TRBV5-1
abundance: NA
d_gene: NA
j_gene: TRBJ1-2
len: 15

CDR3nt: TGTGCCGACGCCCCGGGACAGGGTACGTTCTACGAGCAGTACTTC
CDR3aa: CADAPGQGTFYEQYF
v_gene: TRBV2
abundance: NA
d_gene: TRBD1
j_gene: TRBJ2-7
len: 15

CDR3nt: TGTGCCAGCAGCCCCCACCGGGGGGTAGGCGGGGCTTCCTACAATGAGCAGTTCTTC
CDR3aa: CASSPHRGVGGASYNEQFF
v_gene: TRBV7-9
abundance: once
d_gene: TRBD2
j_gene: TRBJ2-1
len: 19

CDR3nt: TGTGCCAGCAGTTTAAAGGTCTGGGCCCGTACGAACGCCTTC
CDR3aa: CASSLKVWARTNAF
v_gene: TRBV27
abundance: NA
d_gene: NA
j_gene: TRBJ1-2
len: 14

CDR3nt: TGCGCCAGCAGGGCAGGACTAGCGGGACCCTACGAGCAGTACTTC
CDR3aa: CASRAGLAGPYEQYF
v_gene: TRBV10-1
abundance: once
d_gene: TRBD2
j_gene: TRBJ2-7
len: 15

CDR3nt: TGTGCCACCAGCAGAGATCAGGGTTACACTGAAGCTTTCTTT
CDR3aa: CATSRDQGYTEAFF
v_gene: TRBV15
abundance: NA
d_gene: NA
j_gene: TRBJ1-1
len: 14

CDR3nt: TGTGCCAGCAGTGAAGCTTCAGTGGGCCTATATGGCTACACCTTC
CDR3aa: CASSEASVGLYGYTF
v_gene: TRBV2
abundance: NA
d_gene: NA
j_gene: TRBJ1-2
len: 15

CDR3nt: TGTGCCAGCAGCCAGGCACGACAGGGACCGAACACTGAAGCTTTCTTT
CDR3aa: CASSQARQGPNTEAFF
v_gene: TRBV4-2
abundance: NA
d_gene: TRBD1
j_gene: TRBJ1-1
len: 16

CDR3nt: TGCGCCAGCAGCCTCCGAATGGTAGTGTCCTACGAGCAGTACTTC
CDR3aa: CASSLRMVVSYEQYF
v_gene: TRBV4-1
abundance: NA
d_gene: NA
j_gene: TRBJ2-7
len: 15

CDR3nt: TGTGCCAGCAGTTTTTCTAGCGAATCCTCCTACGAGCAGTACTTC
CDR3aa: CASSFSSESSYEQYF
v_gene: TRBV27
abundance: NA
d_gene: NA
j_gene: TRBJ2-7
len: 15

CDR3nt: TGTGCCAGCAGTGAAGCACTAGCGGGGGGGGTTAGCACAGATACGCAGTATTTT
CDR3aa: CASSEALAGGVSTDTQYF
v_gene: TRBV6-1
abundance: NA
d_gene: TRBD2
j_gene: TRBJ2-3
len: 18

CDR3nt: TGTGCCAGTAGTATAGATCCCGGACAGGTCTTCTATGGCTACACCTTC
CDR3aa: CASSIDPGQVFYGYTF
v_gene: TRBV19
abundance: NA
d_gene: TRBD1
j_gene: TRBJ1-2
len: 16

CDR3nt: TGTGCCAGCAATCAGGGGTCTAACACCGGGGAGCTGTTTTTT
CDR3aa: CASNQGSNTGELFF
v_gene: TRBV2
abundance: NA
d_gene: NA
j_gene: TRBJ2-2
len: 14

CDR3nt: TGTGCCAGCAGTCTGGGGCAGGGAAACTACGAGCAGTACTTC
CDR3aa: CASSLGQGNYEQYF
v_gene: TRBV6-5
abundance: NA
d_gene: NA
j_gene: TRBJ2-7
len: 14

CDR3nt: TGTGCCAGCAGCTTTAGCTCCTACGAGCAGTACTTC
CDR3aa: CASSFSSYEQYF
v_gene: TRBV11-2
abundance: NA
d_gene: NA
j_gene: TRBJ2-7
len: 12

CDR3nt: TGTGCCAGCAACCCGAAAGTGGGACAGTCCTATGGCTACACCTTC
CDR3aa: CASNPKVGQSYGYTF
v_gene: TRBV7-2
abundance: NA
d_gene: TRBD1
j_gene: TRBJ1-2
len: 15

CDR3nt: TGCAGTGCTAGAGGTGAGCATGAGCAGTTCTTC
CDR3aa: CSARGEHEQFF
v_gene: TRBV20-1
abundance: NA
d_gene: NA
j_gene: TRBJ2-1
len: 11

CDR3nt: TGTGCCAGCAGTCCAGGGCCTTTTGCCACTAACAATGAGCAGTTCTTC
CDR3aa: CASSPGPFATNNEQFF
v_gene: TRBV27
abundance: NA
d_gene: NA
j_gene: TRBJ2-1
len: 16

CDR3nt: TGTGCCAGCAGCTCGGGGGGGCGGACTAGCACAGATACGCAGTATTTT
CDR3aa: CASSSGGRTSTDTQYF
v_gene: TRBV9
abundance: NA
d_gene: TRBD2
j_gene: TRBJ2-3
len: 16

CDR3nt: TGTGCCAGCAGTCAGGGAGGGTTCTCTGGAAACACCATATATTTT
CDR3aa: CASSQGGFSGNTIYF
v_gene: TRBV27
abundance: few
d_gene: NA
j_gene: TRBJ1-3
len: 15

CDR3nt: TGTGCCAGCAGCTTACAACAGGGGACCACCGGGGAGCTGTTTTTT
CDR3aa: CASSLQQGTTGELFF
v_gene: TRBV7-2
abundance: NA
d_gene: TRBD1
j_gene: TRBJ2-2
len: 15

CDR3nt: TGTGCCAGCAGTTTATCTTCAGGGGCCGAGCAGTACTTC
CDR3aa: CASSLSSGAEQYF
v_gene: TRBV27
abundance: NA
d_gene: NA
j_gene: TRBJ2-7
len: 13

CDR3nt: TGTGCCAGCTCACCCGGGACGGTAGCGGGGAATGAGCAGTTCTTC
CDR3aa: CASSPGTVAGNEQFF
v_gene: TRBV18
abundance: few
d_gene: TRBD2
j_gene: TRBJ2-1
len: 15

CDR3nt: TGTGCCAGCAGCCCTACAGGGGGCAAAAACATTCAGTACTTC
CDR3aa: CASSPTGGKNIQYF
v_gene: TRBV5-6
abundance: NA
d_gene: TRBD1
j_gene: TRBJ2-4
len: 14

CDR3nt: TGTGCCAGCAGCGTAGACGGGTCTGGGTCCTACGAGCAGTACTTC
CDR3aa: CASSVDGSGSYEQYF
v_gene: TRBV9
abundance: NA
d_gene: NA
j_gene: TRBJ2-7
len: 15

CDR3nt: TGCGCCAGCAGCTTGTACGTTCGGAGCTCCTACAATGAGCAGTTCTTC
CDR3aa: CASSLYVRSSYNEQFF
v_gene: TRBV5-1
abundance: NA
d_gene: NA
j_gene: TRBJ2-1
len: 16

CDR3nt: TGTGCCAGCAGCTCGACGACTAGCGGGGAATACGAGCAGTACTTC
CDR3aa: CASSSTTSGEYEQYF
v_gene: TRBV11-2
abundance: NA
d_gene: TRBD2
j_gene: TRBJ2-7
len: 15

CDR3nt: TGTGCCACCGACGGGGTCGGGACTAATGAAAAACTGTTTTTT
CDR3aa: CATDGVGTNEKLFF
v_gene: TRBV6-6
abundance: NA
d_gene: NA
j_gene: TRBJ1-4
len: 14

CDR3nt: TGTGCCAGCAGCTTCGGGGGGTCGCCAGATACGCAGTATTTT
CDR3aa: CASSFGGSPDTQYF
v_gene: TRBV5-7
abundance: NA
d_gene: TRBD2
j_gene: TRBJ2-3
len: 14

CDR3nt: TGTGCTAGTGGTTTGGTAGATCAGGGCCCTAATCAGCCCCAGCATTTT
CDR3aa: CASGLVDQGPNQPQHF
v_gene: TRBV12-5
abundance: NA
d_gene: NA
j_gene: TRBJ1-5
len: 16

CDR3nt: TGTGCCATCACTCCAGGGAGCACAGATACGCAGTATTTT
CDR3aa: CAITPGSTDTQYF
v_gene: TRBV10-3
abundance: NA
d_gene: NA
j_gene: TRBJ2-3
len: 13

CDR3nt: TGTGCCAGCAGTATTCAACAGGTGGGCTCTGAAGCTTTCTTT
CDR3aa: CASSIQQVGSEAFF
v_gene: TRBV27
abundance: NA
d_gene: NA
j_gene: TRBJ1-1
len: 14

CDR3nt: TGTGCCAGCAGCTTGGCATTTCCCTACGAGCAGTACTTC
CDR3aa: CASSLAFPYEQYF
v_gene: TRBV5-6
abundance: NA
d_gene: NA
j_gene: TRBJ2-7
len: 13

CDR3nt: TGTGCCAGTAGTATTCTCCCCGGGACACTGAACACTGAAGCTTTCTTT
CDR3aa: CASSILPGTLNTEAFF
v_gene: TRBV19
abundance: NA
d_gene: NA
j_gene: TRBJ1-1
len: 16

CDR3nt: TGTGCCAGCAGCTTAGGAGCGGGGGCCGTCGAGCAGTACTTC
CDR3aa: CASSLGAGAVEQYF
v_gene: TRBV11-1
abundance: NA
d_gene: TRBD2
j_gene: TRBJ2-7
len: 14

CDR3nt: TGTGCCAGCAGTCAAACAGTGAACACTGAAGCTTTCTTT
CDR3aa: CASSQTVNTEAFF
v_gene: TRBV6-6
abundance: NA
d_gene: NA
j_gene: TRBJ1-1
len: 13

CDR3nt: TGCGCCAGCAGCCAAGCGGGAACCTATAATTCACCCCTCCACTTT
CDR3aa: CASSQAGTYNSPLHF
v_gene: TRBV5-1
abundance: NA
d_gene: NA
j_gene: TRBJ1-6
len: 15

CDR3nt: TGCGCCAGCAGCTTTTCCCCCTCGGGCAGGGGCCTGAACACTGAAGCTTTCTTT
CDR3aa: CASSFSPSGRGLNTEAFF
v_gene: TRBV5-1
abundance: NA
d_gene: NA
j_gene: TRBJ1-1
len: 18

CDR3nt: TGCGCCAGCAGTTCTCAACGGACTAGCGGGGGGGTGAACACCGGGGAGCTGTTTTTT
CDR3aa: CASSSQRTSGGVNTGELFF
v_gene: TRBV5-1
abundance: NA
d_gene: TRBD2
j_gene: TRBJ2-2
len: 19

CDR3nt: TGTGCCAGCAGCTCATTTGGGGCGGGGGGGGGCGAGCAGTTCTTC
CDR3aa: CASSSFGAGGGEQFF
v_gene: TRBV11-2
abundance: NA
d_gene: TRBD2
j_gene: TRBJ2-1
len: 15

CDR3nt: TGTGCCAGCAGTTTTGCGGGGCAGGTCGAGACCCAGTACTTC
CDR3aa: CASSFAGQVETQYF
v_gene: TRBV27
abundance: NA
d_gene: NA
j_gene: TRBJ2-5
len: 14

CDR3nt: TGTGCCAGCAGCCCGGACAGGGGGACCTATGGCTACACCTTC
CDR3aa: CASSPDRGTYGYTF
v_gene: TRBV7-3
abundance: once
d_gene: TRBD1
j_gene: TRBJ1-2
len: 14

CDR3nt: TGTGCCAGCAGTTGGACAGGGCTGGCAGATACGCAGTATTTT
CDR3aa: CASSWTGLADTQYF
v_gene: TRBV6-5
abundance: NA
d_gene: TRBD1
j_gene: TRBJ2-3
len: 14

CDR3nt: TGTGCCAGCAGTTTTGGACAGGAGGAAGCTTTCTTT
CDR3aa: CASSFGQEEAFF
v_gene: TRBV28
abundance: NA
d_gene: TRBD1
j_gene: TRBJ1-1
len: 12

CDR3nt: TGTGCCAGCGACCCCATAGGGGCACTTAACGAGGCGGACTATGGCTACACCTTC
CDR3aa: CASDPIGALNEADYGYTF
v_gene: TRBV19
abundance: NA
d_gene: NA
j_gene: TRBJ1-2
len: 18

CDR3nt: TGTGCCAGCAGCGGGACAGGGACTGAAGAGACCCAGTACTTC
CDR3aa: CASSGTGTEETQYF
v_gene: TRBV2
abundance: NA
d_gene: TRBD1
j_gene: TRBJ2-5
len: 14

CDR3nt: TGTGCCAGCAGCTCAGCGGGGGGCGGGGAGACCCAGTACTTC
CDR3aa: CASSSAGGGETQYF
v_gene: TRBV7-3
abundance: NA
d_gene: TRBD2
j_gene: TRBJ2-5
len: 14

CDR3nt: TGCGCCAGCAGCCCGGTAGCGGGGGCCTCCTACAATGAGCAGTTCTTC
CDR3aa: CASSPVAGASYNEQFF
v_gene: TRBV5-1
abundance: NA
d_gene: TRBD2
j_gene: TRBJ2-1
len: 16

CDR3nt: TGTGCCAGCGGGACAGGGCTCGCGTACGAGCAGTACTTC
CDR3aa: CASGTGLAYEQYF
v_gene: TRBV6-1
abundance: once
d_gene: TRBD1
j_gene: TRBJ2-7
len: 13

CDR3nt: TGTGCCAGCAGCTCGGCGCGACAGGGGGAGCACACCATATATTTT
CDR3aa: CASSSARQGEHTIYF
v_gene: TRBV5-6
abundance: NA
d_gene: TRBD1
j_gene: TRBJ1-3
len: 15

CDR3nt: TGCGCCAGCAGCCCCGGGACTAGCGGGGGCTACAATGAGCAGTTCTTC
CDR3aa: CASSPGTSGGYNEQFF
v_gene: TRBV5-1
abundance: NA
d_gene: TRBD2
j_gene: TRBJ2-1
len: 16

CDR3nt: TGTGCCAGCAGCGGGGGGGCCGGTGGCTCCTACAATGAGCAGTTCTTC
CDR3aa: CASSGGAGGSYNEQFF
v_gene: TRBV2
abundance: NA
d_gene: TRBD2
j_gene: TRBJ2-1
len: 16

CDR3nt: TGTGCCAGCAGCTTAAATCAGGGGCACTACAATGAGCAGTTCTTC
CDR3aa: CASSLNQGHYNEQFF
v_gene: TRBV7-3
abundance: NA
d_gene: NA
j_gene: TRBJ2-1
len: 15

CDR3nt: TGCGCCAGCAGCCAAGATGCGGTTAGCACAGATACGCAGTATTTT
CDR3aa: CASSQDAVSTDTQYF
v_gene: TRBV4-1
abundance: NA
d_gene: NA
j_gene: TRBJ2-3
len: 15

CDR3nt: TGTGCCATCAGGAGGTCCGGGACAGGGAGCTTCTACGAGCAGTACTTC
CDR3aa: CAIRRSGTGSFYEQYF
v_gene: TRBV10-3
abundance: NA
d_gene: TRBD1
j_gene: TRBJ2-7
len: 16

CDR3nt: TGCGCCAGCAGTGAAATAGCGGGGACGTACGAGCAGTACTTC
CDR3aa: CASSEIAGTYEQYF
v_gene: TRBV10-2
abundance: NA
d_gene: TRBD2
j_gene: TRBJ2-7
len: 14

CDR3nt: TGCGCCAGCAGCCCGGGACTTCCTCAAGAGACCCAGTACTTC
CDR3aa: CASSPGLPQETQYF
v_gene: TRBV5-1
abundance: NA
d_gene: NA
j_gene: TRBJ2-5
len: 14